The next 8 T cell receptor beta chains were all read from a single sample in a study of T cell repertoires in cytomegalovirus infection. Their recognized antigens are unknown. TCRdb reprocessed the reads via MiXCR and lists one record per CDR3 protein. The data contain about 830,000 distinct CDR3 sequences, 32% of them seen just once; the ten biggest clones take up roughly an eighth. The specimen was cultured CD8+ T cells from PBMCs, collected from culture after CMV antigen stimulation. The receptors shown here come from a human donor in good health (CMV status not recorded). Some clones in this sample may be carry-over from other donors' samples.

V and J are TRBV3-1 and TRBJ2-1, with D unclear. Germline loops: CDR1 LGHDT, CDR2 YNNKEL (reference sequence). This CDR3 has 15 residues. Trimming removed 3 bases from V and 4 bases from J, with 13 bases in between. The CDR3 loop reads CASSHWYFFYNEQFF. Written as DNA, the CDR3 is TGTGCCAGCAGCCATTGGTACTTCTTTTACAATGAGCAGTTCTTC.

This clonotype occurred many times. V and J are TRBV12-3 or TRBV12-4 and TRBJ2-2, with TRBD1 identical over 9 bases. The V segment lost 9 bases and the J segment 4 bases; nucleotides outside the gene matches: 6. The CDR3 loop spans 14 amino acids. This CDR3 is CASTGGAGTGELFF. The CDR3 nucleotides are TGTGCCAGTACAGGGGGCGCCGGCACCGGGGAGCTGTTTTTT.

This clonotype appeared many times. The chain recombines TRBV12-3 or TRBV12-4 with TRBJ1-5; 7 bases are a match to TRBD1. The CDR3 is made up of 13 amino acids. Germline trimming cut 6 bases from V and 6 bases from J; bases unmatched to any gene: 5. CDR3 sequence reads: CASRRGPFQPQHF. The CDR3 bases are TGTGCCAGCAGAAGGGGGCCTTTTCAGCCCCAGCATTTT.

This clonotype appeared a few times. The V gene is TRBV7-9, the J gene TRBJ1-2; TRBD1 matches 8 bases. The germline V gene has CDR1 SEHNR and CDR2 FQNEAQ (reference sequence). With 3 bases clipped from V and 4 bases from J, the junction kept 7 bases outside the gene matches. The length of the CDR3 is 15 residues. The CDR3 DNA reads TGTGCCAGCAGCTTGGGGACAGGCGACGCCTATGGCTACACCTTC. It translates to CASSLGTGDAYGYTF.

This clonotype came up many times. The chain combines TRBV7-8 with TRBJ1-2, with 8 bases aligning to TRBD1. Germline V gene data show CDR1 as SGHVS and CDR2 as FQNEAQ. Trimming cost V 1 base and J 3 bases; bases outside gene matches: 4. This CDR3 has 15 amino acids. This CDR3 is CASSLGLTGDYGYTF. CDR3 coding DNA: TGTGCCAGCAGCTTAGGTCTGACAGGGGACTATGGCTACACCTTC. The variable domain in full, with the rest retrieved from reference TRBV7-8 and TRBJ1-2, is GAGVSQSPRYKVAKRGQDVALRCDPISGHVSLFWYQQALGQGPEFLTYFQNEAQLDKSGLPSDRFFAERPEGSVSTLKIQRTQQEDSAVYLCASSLGLTGDYGYTFGSGTRLTVV.

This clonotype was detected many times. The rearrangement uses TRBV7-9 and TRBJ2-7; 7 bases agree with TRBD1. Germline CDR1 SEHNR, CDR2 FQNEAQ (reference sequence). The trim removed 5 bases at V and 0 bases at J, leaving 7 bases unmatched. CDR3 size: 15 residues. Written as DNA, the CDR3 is TGTGCCAGCAGCCTCGGGACAGTTGTCTCCTACGAGCAGTACTTC. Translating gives CASSLGTVVSYEQYF.

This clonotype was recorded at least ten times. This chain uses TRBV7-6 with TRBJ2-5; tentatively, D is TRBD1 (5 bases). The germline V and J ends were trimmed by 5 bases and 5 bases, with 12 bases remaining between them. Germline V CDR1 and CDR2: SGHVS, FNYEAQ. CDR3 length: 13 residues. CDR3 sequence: CASSETTVETQYF. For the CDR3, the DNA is TGTGCCAGCAGCGAAACGACAGTTGAGACCCAGTACTTC.

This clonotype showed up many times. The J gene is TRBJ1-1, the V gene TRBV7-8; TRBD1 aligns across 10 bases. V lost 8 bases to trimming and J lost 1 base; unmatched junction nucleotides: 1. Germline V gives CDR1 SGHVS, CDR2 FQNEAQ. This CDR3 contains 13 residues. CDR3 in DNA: TGTGCCAGCGGGGACAGGGGGAACACTGAAGCTTTCTTT. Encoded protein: CASGDRGNTEAFF.